This T cell receptor beta chain was captured by sequencing in a study of blood T cell repertoires in COVID-19. Germline V lookup: CDR1 LGHNA, CDR2 YNFKEQ. This CDR3 spans 12 amino acids. Trimming removed 4 bases at V and 10 bases at J, with 8 bases between. Using immunoSEQ multiplex PCR, the repertoire was profiled, and TCRdb retains in-frame clones only, with some absent. This table holds 240,000 or so clones, more than 75% found once. Sequenced sample: peripheral blood. This sequence joins TRBV4-2 and TRBJ1-6; D not certain. The sequence was collected from a woman in her 70s with active or convalescent COVID-19. The CDR3 coding sequence is TGTGCCAGCAGCCGAGATGAGTCACCCCTCCACTTT. Its protein is CASSRDESPLHF.